This entry describes one T cell receptor (beta chain). Cohort 3 donors counted as recovered after two negative PCRs, clearance, or resolved symptoms. This entry belongs to a study of blood T cell repertoires in COVID-19. Study overall: Acute and convalescent COVID-19 specimens originated in the United States, Italy and Spain.

TCRdb's table, derived via immunoSEQ multiplex PCR, lists solely in-frame clones and lacks some. The sample holds a few hundred thousand clones; about 83% are singletons and the top ten take about 6.6%. The germline CDR1 and CDR2 sequences are SGHRS and YFSETQ. J was trimmed by 4 bases and V by 8 bases; bases with no gene match: 10. The CDR3 has 14 residues. The V call is TRBV5-1, the J call TRBJ1-1; 8 bases fit TRBD1. Input material: PBMCs or T cells enriched from blood (not recorded which). The receptor was derived from a woman aged 40 to 50 who had recovered from COVID-19. CDR3 region: CASHLSQGGTEAFF. The CDR3, as DNA: TGCGCCAGTCACCTATCACAGGGGGGCACTGAAGCTTTCTTT. The full variable domain, with the rest looked up from reference TRBV5-1 and TRBJ1-1, is KAGVTQTPRYLIKTRGQQVTLSCSPISGHRSVSWYQQTPGQGLQFLFEYFSETQRNKGNFPGRFSGRQFSNSRSEMNVSTLELGDSALYLCASHLSQGGTEAFFGQGTRLTVV.